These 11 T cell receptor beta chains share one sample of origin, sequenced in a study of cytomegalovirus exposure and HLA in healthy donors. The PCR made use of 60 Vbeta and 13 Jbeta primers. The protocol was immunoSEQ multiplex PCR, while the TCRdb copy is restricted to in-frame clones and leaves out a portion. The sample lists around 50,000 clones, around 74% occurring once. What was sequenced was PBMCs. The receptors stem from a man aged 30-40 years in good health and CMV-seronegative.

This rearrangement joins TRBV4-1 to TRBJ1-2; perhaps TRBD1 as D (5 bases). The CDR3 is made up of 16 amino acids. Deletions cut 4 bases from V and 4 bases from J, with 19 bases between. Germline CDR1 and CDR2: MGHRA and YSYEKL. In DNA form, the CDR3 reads TGCGCCAGCAGCCCCCCGTGGGGCCCCGTGGGCTATGGCTACACCTTC. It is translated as CASSPPWGPVGYGYTF.

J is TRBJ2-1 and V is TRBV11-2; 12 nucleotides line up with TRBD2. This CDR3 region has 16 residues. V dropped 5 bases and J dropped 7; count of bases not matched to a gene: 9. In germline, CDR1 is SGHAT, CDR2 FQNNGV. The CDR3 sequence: CASSRGPGTSGNEQFF. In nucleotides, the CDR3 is TGTGCCAGCAGCAGGGGACCCGGGACTAGCGGGAATGAGCAGTTCTTC.

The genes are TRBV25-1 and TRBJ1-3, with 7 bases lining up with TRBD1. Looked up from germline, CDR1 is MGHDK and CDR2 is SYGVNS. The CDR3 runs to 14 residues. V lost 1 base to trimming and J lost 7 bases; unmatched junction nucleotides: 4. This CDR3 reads CASSESGGGNTIYF. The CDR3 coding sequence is TGTGCCAGCAGTGAATCAGGGGGTGGGAACACCATATATTTT.

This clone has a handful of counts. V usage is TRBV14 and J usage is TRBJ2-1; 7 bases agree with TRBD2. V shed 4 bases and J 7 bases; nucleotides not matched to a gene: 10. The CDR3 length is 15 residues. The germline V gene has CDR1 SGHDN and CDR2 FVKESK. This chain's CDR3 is CASSRDPGLLNEQFF. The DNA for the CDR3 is TGTGCCAGCAGCCGAGATCCGGGACTATTGAATGAGCAGTTCTTC.

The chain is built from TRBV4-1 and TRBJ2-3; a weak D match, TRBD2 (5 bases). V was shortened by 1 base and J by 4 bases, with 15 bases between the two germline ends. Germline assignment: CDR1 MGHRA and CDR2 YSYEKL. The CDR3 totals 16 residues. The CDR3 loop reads CASSQGLTRLSDTQYF. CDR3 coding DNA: TGCGCCAGCAGCCAAGGCCTTACTAGGTTGTCAGATACGCAGTATTTT.

In DNA, the CDR3 is TGCGCCAGCAGCGGGACAGGGGCTAATGAAAAACTGTTTTTT. This codes for CASSGTGANEKLFF. J is TRBJ1-4 and V is TRBV5-1, with TRBD1 matching over 10 bases. The CDR3 length is 14 residues. V lost 4 bases to trimming and J lost 3 bases; unmatched junction nucleotides: 0. Per germline, CDR1 SGHRS and CDR2 YFSETQ.

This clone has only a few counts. For the CDR3, the DNA is TGTGCCAGCAGCTCGACAGGGAGGGAGACCCAGTACTTC. Its translation is CASSSTGRETQYF. V usage is TRBV11-2 and J usage is TRBJ2-5, with D tentatively TRBD1 (7 bases). The CDR3 spans 13 residues. V lost 4 bases, J lost 5 bases, and 11 bases lay in between. Germline-derived CDR1 and CDR2 are SGHAT and FQNNGV.

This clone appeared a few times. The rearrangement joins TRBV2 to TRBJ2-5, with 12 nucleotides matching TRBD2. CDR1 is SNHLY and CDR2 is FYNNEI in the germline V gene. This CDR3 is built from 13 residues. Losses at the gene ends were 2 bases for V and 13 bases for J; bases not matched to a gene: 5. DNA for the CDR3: TGTGCCAGCAGTGAACTAGCGGGAGGGCCTGGGTACTTC. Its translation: CASSELAGGPGYF.

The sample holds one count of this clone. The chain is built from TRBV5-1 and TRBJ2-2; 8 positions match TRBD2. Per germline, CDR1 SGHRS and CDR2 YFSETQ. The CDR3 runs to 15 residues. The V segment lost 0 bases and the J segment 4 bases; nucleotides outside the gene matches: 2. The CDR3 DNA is TGCGCCAGCAGCTTGGGTAGCGGGACCACCGGGGAGCTGTTTTTT. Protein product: CASSLGSGTTGELFF.

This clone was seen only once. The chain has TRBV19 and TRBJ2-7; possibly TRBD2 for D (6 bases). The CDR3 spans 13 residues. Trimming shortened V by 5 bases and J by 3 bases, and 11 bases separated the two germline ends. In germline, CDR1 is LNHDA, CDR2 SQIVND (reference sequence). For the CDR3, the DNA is TGTGCCAGTAGTCCCCAAGCGGGCTACGAGCAGTACTTC. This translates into CASSPQAGYEQYF.

Written as DNA, the CDR3 is TGCGCCAGCAGCTTGCTTGGACTAGCGAGCTACAATGAGCAGTTCTTC. This sequence encodes CASSLLGLASYNEQFF. The chain combines TRBV5-1 with TRBJ2-1; 9 nucleotides agree with TRBD2. With 1 base clipped from V and 3 bases from J, the junction kept 5 bases outside the gene matches. CDR3 length: 16 residues. CDR1 is SGHRS and CDR2 is YFSETQ in the germline V gene. The full variable domain, completed using reference TRBV5-1 and TRBJ2-1, is KAGVTQTPRYLIKTRGQQVTLSCSPISGHRSVSWYQQTPGQGLQFLFEYFSETQRNKGNFPGRFSGRQFSNSRSEMNVSTLELGDSALYLCASSLLGLASYNEQFFGPGTRLTVL.